These 31 T cell receptor beta chains share one sample of origin, sequenced in a study of OX40 agonist ivuxolimab in advanced cancers. Clones were read by immunoSEQ multiplex PCR, and TCRdb kept only the in-frame ones, dropping some. The sample has tens of thousands of clones, around four fifths seen once. Sequences were derived from CD4+ or CD8+ T cells sorted from blood, sampled in a trial of the OX40 agonist ivuxolimab. The receptors here all came from an adult with an advanced solid tumor such as melanoma, head and neck, liver or kidney cancer.

The genes are TRBV27 and TRBJ2-7; the match to TRBD1 covers 7 bases. The V gene end was trimmed by 6 bases and the J gene end by 2 bases; junction bases not matched to a gene: 13. The germline CDR1 and CDR2 sequences are MNHEY and SMNVEV (reference sequence). The CDR3 is 16 amino acids. In DNA form, the CDR3 reads TGTGCCAGCAGGTCTTTTACAGGGGAGCAAGCCTACGAGCAGTACGTC. Its protein is CASRSFTGEQAYEQYV.

This chain joins TRBV6-6 and TRBJ1-1, with D uncertain. Germline V gene lookup returns CDR1 MNHNY and CDR2 SVGAGI (reference sequence). This CDR3 has 15 residues. V was clipped by 4 bases and J by 3 bases, with 15 bases between them. The CDR3 protein is CASSSNVVFDTEAFF. Written as DNA, the CDR3 is TGTGCCAGCAGTTCAAACGTGGTGTTTGACACTGAAGCTTTCTTT.

The gene calls are TRBV2 and TRBJ2-7; D is perhaps TRBD1 or TRBD2 (5 bases each). This CDR3 has 14 amino acids. Germline CDR1 is SNHLY and CDR2 is FYNNEI. Trimming removed 4 bases from V and 5 bases from J, with 15 bases in between. The CDR3 DNA follows: TGTGCCAGCAGTGTACCCGGGACGAGGGACGAGCAGTACGTC. Its protein is CASSVPGTRDEQYV.

The chain has TRBV13 and TRBJ1-2; tentatively, D is TRBD1 (5 bases). This CDR3 is built from 16 residues. The V gene lost 5 bases and the J gene lost 0 bases, with 16 bases spanning the gap. The germline V gene encodes CDR1 PRHDT and CDR2 FYEKMQ (reference sequence). The DNA for the CDR3 is TGTGCCAGCAGCACTCTCCGGGACTCAGCTAACTATGGCTACACCTTC. Its translation: CASSTLRDSANYGYTF. The full variable domain, completed using reference TRBV13 and TRBJ1-2, is AAGVIQSPRHLIKEKRETATLKCYPIPRHDTVYWYQQGPGQDPQFLISFYEKMQSDKGSIPDRFSAQQFSDYHSELNMSSLELGDSALYFCASSTLRDSANYGYTFGSGTRLTVV.

This clone was picked up many times. J is TRBJ2-5 and V is TRBV6-1; D unresolved. The V end lost 5 bases, the J end lost 0 bases, and 10 bases lay between the germline ends. Germline values: CDR1 MNHNS, CDR2 SASEGT. This CDR3 spans 14 amino acids. CDR3 nucleotide sequence: TGTGCCAGCAGTAAAATAGCAGACCAAGAGACCCAGTACTTC. Translation: CASSKIADQETQYF.

The rearrangement uses TRBV19 and TRBJ2-7; tentative D call: TRBD2 (5 bases). V was pared by 5 bases and J by 2 bases, with 13 bases between. CDR1 is LNHDA and CDR2 is SQIVND in the germline V gene (reference sequence). This CDR3 spans 14 amino acids. DNA for the CDR3: TGTGCCAGTAGTGAGAGGGTCAGAACCTACGAGCAGTACTTC. Its protein is CASSERVRTYEQYF.

This chain links TRBV7-9 with TRBJ1-1; 9 nucleotides agree with TRBD1. This CDR3 comprises 17 residues. Germline trimming cut 1 base from V and 0 bases from J; bases unmatched to any gene: 6. Germline CDR1 SEHNR, CDR2 FQNEAQ (reference sequence). CDR3 sequence reads: CASSLESGQGLNTEAFF. The CDR3, as DNA: TGTGCCAGCAGCTTAGAGTCGGGACAGGGTTTGAACACTGAAGCTTTCTTT.

The genes are TRBV7-2 and TRBJ2-1; TRBD1 might be the D (5 bases). Germline CDR1 is SGHTA and CDR2 is FQGNSA. This CDR3 is 14 amino acids long. The V gene lost 5 bases and the J gene lost 6 bases, with 14 bases spanning the gap. The CDR3 region has the DNA TGTGCCAGCAGCCCTTACCCAGGGTTCAATGAGCAGTTCTTC. Translated, it gives CASSPYPGFNEQFF.

Written as DNA, the CDR3 is TGTGCCAGTAGTCCGAGCCGCGACAATTACTATGGCTACACCTTC. This translates into CASSPSRDNYYGYTF. This sequence joins TRBV19 and TRBJ1-2; D call uncertain. This CDR3 contains 15 residues. Trimming removed 5 bases at V and 3 bases at J, with 16 bases between. CDR1 is LNHDA, CDR2 SQIVND, per germline (reference sequence).

CDR3 sequence (DNA): TGTGCCAGTAGTAAAGGGGGACAGGGGGCTTACGAGCAGTACGTC. Translation gives CASSKGGQGAYEQYV. This chain connects TRBV19 to TRBJ2-7; 12 nucleotides agree with TRBD1. V dropped 4 bases and J dropped 4; count of bases not matched to a gene: 5. Germline V gene data show CDR1 as LNHDA and CDR2 as SQIVND (reference sequence). This CDR3 is built from 15 residues.

This sequence joins TRBV10-3 and TRBJ1-2, with a weak D call TRBD1 (5 bases). Germline V gene data show CDR1 as ENHRY and CDR2 as SYGVKD. V was clipped by 0 bases and J by 3 bases, with 11 bases between them. This CDR3 is 15 amino acids long. The DNA of the CDR3 is TGTGCCATCAGTGAGTCGGAGGGGTTGCACTATGGCTACACCTTC. Its protein product is CAISESEGLHYGYTF.

The rearrangement links TRBV13 to TRBJ2-3; 7 bases match TRBD2. Trimming at V came to 11 bases and at J to 2 bases, leaving 4 bases not matched to a gene. The CDR3 sequence is 12 residues long. Germline CDR1 is PRHDT and CDR2 is FYEKMQ (reference sequence). The CDR3 protein is CAGGGLTDTQYF. The CDR3 DNA sequence: TGTGCCGGGGGGGGACTCACAGATACGCAGTATTTT. Full variable domain (outside the CDR3, taken from reference TRBV13 and TRBJ2-3): AAGVIQSPRHLIKEKRETATLKCYPIPRHDTVYWYQQGPGQDPQFLISFYEKMQSDKGSIPDRFSAQQFSDYHSELNMSSLELGDSALYFCAGGGLTDTQYFGPGTRLTVL.

The rearrangement links TRBV9 to TRBJ1-6; weak D call: TRBD1 (6 bases). Per germline, CDR1 SGDLS and CDR2 YYNGEE. Trimming pared 0 bases from V and 1 base from J, leaving 17 bases between. The CDR3 length is 19 residues. CDR3 loop: CASSVGVHRGASYNSPLHF. CDR3 nucleotides: TGTGCCAGCAGCGTAGGGGTCCACCGGGGGGCTTCCTATAATTCACCCCTCCACTTT.

The chain has TRBV4-2 and TRBJ2-1; D gene unclear. Per the germline V gene, CDR1 is LGHNA and CDR2 is YNFKEQ. CDR3 length: 15 amino acids. The V end was cut by 0 bases, the J end by 5 bases, with 11 bases between. CDR3 amino acids: CASSQDTLGNNEQFF. The DNA for the CDR3 is TGTGCCAGCAGCCAAGACACCCTAGGGAACAATGAGCAGTTCTTC.

This chain joins TRBV19 and TRBJ2-1, with TRBD2 matching 8 bases. Germline CDR1 and CDR2: LNHDA and SQIVND (reference sequence). The CDR3 sequence is 14 residues long. V shed 6 bases, J shed 2 bases, and the junction held 3 bases outside the gene matches. In DNA, the CDR3 is TGTGCCAGTAGGCGAGCGGGAGCCTACAATGAGCAGTTCTTC. The encoded protein is CASRRAGAYNEQFF.

The chain carries TRBV9 and TRBJ2-3, with 9 bases aligning to TRBD1. V trimming: 0 bases; J trimming: 4 bases; junction bases outside the gene matches: 9. The CDR3 extends over 17 amino acids. Germline lookup yields CDR1 SGDLS and CDR2 YYNGEE. CDR3 in amino acids: CASSVEGQGLTPDTQYF. In DNA, the CDR3 is TGTGCCAGCAGCGTAGAAGGACAGGGGTTGACCCCAGATACGCAGTATTTT.

The gene calls are TRBV6-4 and TRBJ2-2; possibly TRBD2 for D (6 bases). Trimming pared 7 bases from V and 6 bases from J, leaving 15 bases between. The CDR3 is made up of 14 amino acids. The V gene's germline CDR1 is MRHNA and CDR2 SNTAGT. The CDR3 protein is CASNNKAGAGELFF. In nucleotides, the CDR3 is TGTGCCAGCAACAATAAAGCGGGTGCCGGGGAGCTGTTTTTT.

The gene calls are TRBV30 and TRBJ2-3; D ambiguous. The V end lost 2 bases, the J end lost 2 bases, and 2 bases lay between the germline ends. Germline CDR1 reads GTSNPN; CDR2 reads SVGIG (reference sequence). This CDR3 spans 11 amino acids. The CDR3 coding sequence is TGTGCCTGGAGTATCACAGATACGCAGTATTTT. Translated: CAWSITDTQYF.

The chain is built from TRBV5-6 and TRBJ2-7; D not certain. The CDR3 spans 16 residues. The V gene's germline CDR1 is SGHDT and CDR2 YYEEEE. V lost 4 bases, J lost 0 bases, and 17 bases lay in between. CDR3 sequence (DNA): TGTGCCAGCAGCCTCAACTTGGGCCTACACTCCTACGAGCAGTACTTC. This encodes CASSLNLGLHSYEQYF.

The chain has TRBV5-5 and TRBJ2-7, with 7 bases fitting TRBD2. Germline-derived CDR1 and CDR2 are SGHKS and YYEKEE (reference sequence). V gave up 0 bases and J gave up 3 bases; unmatched junction bases: 9. CDR3 length: 16 amino acids. The CDR3 region has the DNA TGTGCCAGCAGCTTGGCCGTTGGGGGGGTCCTCTACGAGCAGTACTTC. This sequence encodes CASSLAVGGVLYEQYF.

This clone was detected once. The V call is TRBV28, the J call TRBJ2-3; D is possibly TRBD2 (6 bases). The germline V and J ends were trimmed by 7 bases and 1 base, with 9 bases remaining between them. Germline values: CDR1 MDHEN, CDR2 SYDVKM. This CDR3 has 13 amino acids. The CDR3 here is CASTPGGTDTQYF. For the CDR3, the DNA is TGTGCCAGCACCCCGGGGGGCACAGATACGCAGTATTTT.

The chain links TRBV18 to TRBJ2-2; D is undetermined. In germline, CDR1 is KGHSH, CDR2 LQKENI. V lost 6 bases and J lost 6, with 14 bases in between. CDR3 size: 14 residues. In DNA, the CDR3 is TGTGCCAGCTCCCAAAACACAGAACCCGGGGAGCTGTTTTTT. Translation: CASSQNTEPGELFF.

V gene TRBV27 combines with J gene TRBJ1-2, with 7 bases matching TRBD1. Germline-derived CDR1 and CDR2 are MNHEY and SMNVEV (reference sequence). This CDR3 has 15 amino acids. Unmatched junction bases numbered 10, after V lost 2 bases and J lost 7 bases. In DNA, the CDR3 is TGTGCCAGCAGTTTAGGGATTCAGGGGGGTGGTGGCTACACCTTC. It is translated as CASSLGIQGGGGYTF.

This chain links TRBV4-3 with TRBJ2-1, with D unresolved. The CDR3 runs to 13 residues. Germline loops: CDR1 LGHNA, CDR2 YSLEER. V lost 0 bases, J lost 7 bases, and 7 bases lay in between. CDR3 sequence reads: CASSQDLGNEQFF. Written as DNA, the CDR3 is TGCGCCAGCAGCCAAGATCTTGGGAATGAGCAGTTCTTC.

The chain employs TRBV4-3 and TRBJ2-7; 9 bases match TRBD2. The CDR3 extends over 17 amino acids. V was pared by 0 bases and J by 6 bases, with 12 bases of the junction left unmatched. Germline CDR1 LGHNA, CDR2 YSLEER. The CDR3 loop is CASSQEGLAGGPGEQYF. The CDR3 coding sequence is TGCGCCAGCAGCCAAGAGGGTCTGGCGGGAGGGCCGGGCGAGCAGTACTTC.

This chain uses TRBV13 with TRBJ1-2; D is perhaps TRBD1 (5 bases). Per germline, CDR1 PRHDT and CDR2 FYEKMQ (reference sequence). Trimming shortened V by 0 bases and J by 8 bases, and 10 bases separated the two germline ends. The CDR3 is 13 amino acids. DNA for the CDR3: TGTGCCAGCAGCTTAGGAGGGGTGAAAGGCTACACCTTC. Residues: CASSLGGVKGYTF. The whole variable domain, remainder taken from reference TRBV13 and TRBJ1-2, is AAGVIQSPRHLIKEKRETATLKCYPIPRHDTVYWYQQGPGQDPQFLISFYEKMQSDKGSIPDRFSAQQFSDYHSELNMSSLELGDSALYFCASSLGGVKGYTFGSGTRLTVV.

This chain uses TRBV7-8 with TRBJ1-2; TRBD1 matches 8 bases. From germline, CDR1 is SGHVS and CDR2 FQNEAQ. V lost 4 bases, J lost 2 bases, and 3 bases stayed unmatched. The CDR3 extends over 14 amino acids. CDR3 region: CASSSRTGNYGYTF. The CDR3 DNA reads as TGTGCCAGCAGCTCAAGGACAGGGAACTATGGCTACACCTTC.

The chain uses TRBV5-3 and TRBJ1-1; a possible D gene is TRBD1 (5 bases). TRBV5-3 is marked as an open reading frame, function uncertain. With 0 bases removed from V and 0 bases from J, the gap between germline ends came to 21 bases. The CDR3 is 19 amino acids. The CDR3 DNA reads as TGTGCCAGAAGCTTGGCTTCATACAGGCCGAAGGATATGAACACTGAAGCTTTCTTT. Its translation: CARSLASYRPKDMNTEAFF.

The table lists this clone with a count of one. V gene TRBV6-5 combines with J gene TRBJ1-1; D is undetermined. CDR1 MNHEY and CDR2 SVGAGI come from the germline V gene. V lost 5 bases and J lost 0, with 7 bases in between. This CDR3 region has 13 residues. CDR3 DNA: TGTGCCAGCAGTCCCGTAATGAACACTGAAGCTTTCTTT. It translates to CASSPVMNTEAFF.

This chain joins TRBV28 and TRBJ1-5; 9 nucleotides match TRBD1. The trim removed 6 bases at V and 6 bases at J, leaving 9 bases unmatched. The germline gives CDR1 MDHEN, CDR2 SYDVKM. There are 15 residues in the CDR3. The CDR3 DNA is TGTGCCAGCAGCCCGGGACAGGGTTACAGTCAGCCCCAGCATTTT. It is translated as CASSPGQGYSQPQHF. The whole variable domain, filled in from reference TRBV28 and TRBJ1-5, reads DVKVTQSSRYLVKRTGEKVFLECVQDMDHENMFWYRQDPGLGLRLIYFSYDVKMKEKGDIPEGYSVSREKKERFSLILESASTNQTSMYLCASSPGQGYSQPQHFGDGTRLSIL.

The chain joins TRBV19 to TRBJ2-1; 9 nucleotides agree with TRBD2. The V gene end was trimmed by 0 bases and the J gene end by 4 bases; junction bases not matched to a gene: 4. The length of the CDR3 is 16 residues. Germline assignment: CDR1 LNHDA and CDR2 SQIVND (reference sequence). The CDR3: CASSIDSSGVYNEQFF. The DNA for the CDR3 is TGTGCCAGTAGTATAGATTCTAGCGGGGTATACAATGAGCAGTTCTTC.